The 28 T cell receptor beta chains presented below share a single source sample, sequenced in a study of molecular identifiers for immune sequencing clone quantification. Via MiXCR, TCRdb re-called the PCR reads, giving one row per CDR3 protein. The data show 85,000 to 100,000 distinct CDR3 sequences, approximately 24% seen once. Sequenced: naive CD8+ T cells from blood, with Jurkat cell RNA spiked in. Indicated subset: FACS-sorted CD8+CD4-CCR7+CD45RA+ naive T cells. The receptors were sampled from a human donor in good health. Some libraries in this study had Jurkat cell RNA spiked in.

A note on this clonotype: A junction end diverges from the germline sequence, so it may reflect a read error. The rearrangement links TRBV11-3 to TRBJ2-3; 15 nucleotides agree with TRBD2. The CDR3 is 16 residues long. In germline, CDR1 is SGHNT, CDR2 YENEEA. The CDR3 loop is CASSSGLAGGTDMQYF. In nucleotides, the CDR3 is TGTGCCAGCAGCTCGGGACTAGCGGGGGGTACAGATATGCAGTATTTT.

This clonotype was observed many times. V and J are TRBV15 and TRBJ2-1, with D hard to call. V gave up 3 bases and J gave up 2 bases, with 8 bases separating them. The CDR3 loop spans 14 amino acids. The V gene's germline CDR1 is LNHNV and CDR2 YYDKDF (reference sequence). The CDR3 region is CATSRWYAYNEQFF. In DNA, the CDR3 is TGTGCCACCAGCAGGTGGTACGCCTACAATGAGCAGTTCTTC. Full variable domain (missing parts from reference TRBV15 and TRBJ2-1): DAMVIQNPRYQVTQFGKPVTLSCSQTLNHNVMYWYQQKSSQAPKLLFHYYDKDFNNEADTPDNFQSRRPNTSFCFLDIRSPGLGDTAMYLCATSRWYAYNEQFFGPGTRLTVL.

This chain connects TRBV4-1 to TRBJ2-1; D unresolved. V lost 0 bases and J lost 3, with 6 bases in between. This CDR3 has 14 residues. Germline CDR1 MGHRA, CDR2 YSYEKL. The CDR3 reads CASSQEGDYNEQFF. In nucleotides, the CDR3 is TGCGCCAGCAGCCAAGAAGGAGACTACAATGAGCAGTTCTTC.

This clonotype has a count of ten or more. The chain carries TRBV27 and TRBJ1-2, with a possible D match to TRBD1 (5 bases). The length of the CDR3 is 14 residues. Germline CDR1 MNHEY, CDR2 SMNVEV (reference sequence). The V gene lost 3 bases and the J gene lost 3 bases, with 11 bases spanning the gap. The CDR3 DNA sequence: TGTGCCAGCAGTTTGGGGCAGGGTGACTATGGCTACACCTTC. Its translation is CASSLGQGDYGYTF.

This clonotype was picked up a small number of times. The V call is TRBV11-2, the J call TRBJ2-2, with 7 bases aligning to TRBD1. The CDR3 length is 15 residues. V lost 5 bases and J lost 1; bases outside the gene matches: 4. CDR1 SGHAT and CDR2 FQNNGV come from the germline V gene. The CDR3 bases are TGTGCCAGCAGCCTACAGGGGCTGAACACCGGGGAGCTGTTTTTT. This codes for CASSLQGLNTGELFF.

In this sample, this clonotype turned up many times. This chain connects TRBV7-9 to TRBJ2-7; 7 bases are shared with TRBD1. This CDR3 region has 13 residues. Trimming at V came to 5 bases and at J to 3 bases, leaving 4 bases not matched to a gene. From germline, CDR1 is SEHNR and CDR2 FQNEAQ (reference sequence). The CDR3 DNA reads as TGTGCCAGCAGCCCGGGACAGTTCTACGAGCAGTACTTC. The encoded protein is CASSPGQFYEQYF.

This clonotype appeared many times. The chain joins TRBV5-6 to TRBJ1-5, with a weak D call TRBD1 (6 bases). The CDR3 extends over 14 amino acids. Deletions cut 2 bases from V and 7 bases from J, with 13 bases between. In germline, CDR1 is SGHDT, CDR2 YYEEEE. This chain's CDR3 is CASSFMSGTQPQHF. The CDR3, as DNA: TGTGCCAGCAGCTTTATGTCGGGGACACAGCCCCAGCATTTT.

This clonotype was observed many times. The chain links TRBV7-9 to TRBJ2-7; 11 bases fit TRBD2. The germline V gene encodes CDR1 SEHNR and CDR2 FQNEAQ (reference sequence). The ends lost 6 bases at V and 3 bases at J; junction bases unmatched: 7. This CDR3 comprises 15 residues. The CDR3 loop reads CASSSGLAEDYEQYF. As DNA, the CDR3 is TGTGCCAGCAGTTCGGGACTAGCGGAGGACTACGAGCAGTACTTC.

The V call is TRBV7-9, the J call TRBJ2-1; possibly TRBD2 for D (7 bases). Germline CDR1 and CDR2: SEHNR and FQNEAQ (reference sequence). The CDR3 has 14 amino acids. Trimming pared 6 bases from V and 6 bases from J, leaving 15 bases between. The CDR3 DNA reads TGTGCCAGCAGGGGGGCTAGCGGTTTCAATGAGCAGTTCTTC. Translation: CASRGASGFNEQFF. The whole variable domain, filled in from reference TRBV7-9 and TRBJ2-1, reads DTGVSQNPRHKITKRGQNVTFRCDPISEHNRLYWYRQTLGQGPEFLTYFQNEAQLEKSRLLSDRFSAERPKGSFSTLEIQRTEQGDSAMYLCASRGASGFNEQFFGPGTRLTVL.

Comments on this clonotype: At one end the junction does not follow the germline gene, possibly because of a read error. CDR3 in amino acids: CASSPKVVLITEALF. In DNA, the CDR3 is TGTGCCAGCAGCCCTAAGGTAGTTCTGATCACTGAAGCTCTCTTT. V and J are TRBV13 and TRBJ1-1; D is unclear. Germline assignment: CDR1 PRHDT and CDR2 FYEKMQ (reference sequence). This CDR3 contains 15 residues.

With respect to this clonotype: A much larger clonotype is one base distant, so this may be a read error. This chain uses TRBV30 with TRBJ2-1; TRBD2 aligns across 7 bases. CDR1 and CDR2 from the germline V gene are GTSNPN and SVGIG (reference sequence). CDR3 length: 14 residues. The CDR3 DNA follows: TGTGCCTGGGGCCGGACTAGTAGCTCCAATGAGCAGATCTTC. This codes for CAWGRTSSSNEQIF.

At least ten counts were recorded for this clonotype. The genes are TRBV7-9 and TRBJ2-2, with 11 bases that match TRBD1. The junction had 22 bases not matched to a gene; V was cut back by 7 bases and J by 3 bases. CDR1 is SEHNR and CDR2 is FQNEAQ in the germline V gene (reference sequence). The CDR3 totals 21 residues. The CDR3 nucleotides read TGTGCCAGCACGCTACTGGACAGGGGGCTTCAGCGGGAGCCTGACACCGGGGAGCTGTTTTTT. Protein: CASTLLDRGLQREPDTGELFF.

This clonotype was seen at least ten times. J is TRBJ2-2 and V is TRBV7-9; TRBD1 agrees at 7 bases. The germline CDR1 and CDR2 sequences are SEHNR and FQNEAQ (reference sequence). V lost 5 bases to trimming and J lost 2 bases; unmatched junction nucleotides: 8. The CDR3 has 16 residues. The CDR3 here is CASSISGTDNTGELFF. The CDR3 DNA reads TGTGCCAGCAGCATATCCGGGACAGACAACACCGGGGAGCTGTTTTTT.

The count of this clonotype is one. The V call is TRBV2, the J call TRBJ2-3, with 10 bases that match TRBD2. The CDR3 is made up of 17 amino acids. CDR1 and CDR2 from the germline V gene are SNHLY and FYNNEI. J lost 7 bases, V lost 7 bases, and 17 bases had no gene match. The CDR3 bases are TGTGCCAGCACAGAACTTCCTAGCGGGGGACCTGGAAATACGCAGTATTTT. It specifies CASTELPSGGPGNTQYF. Full variable domain (remainder filled in from reference TRBV2 and TRBJ2-3): EPEVTQTPSHQVTQMGQEVILRCVPISNHLYFYWYRQILGQKVEFLVSFYNNEISEKSEIFDDQFSVERPDGSNFTLKIRSTKLEDSAMYFCASTELPSGGPGNTQYFGPGTRLTVL.

This clonotype has more than one count but fewer than ten. A read error may explain this, as a much larger clone is one base away. The rearrangement uses TRBV29-1 and TRBJ2-2; D remains unclear. The CDR3 contains 13 residues. The germline CDR1 and CDR2 sequences are SQVTM and ANQGSEA. Deletions cut 0 bases from V and 3 bases from J, with 5 bases between. The CDR3: CSVEEGDTGELFF. CDR3 sequence (DNA): TGCAGCGTTGAAGAAGGTGACACCGGGGAGCTGTTTTTT.

This clonotype was seen only a few times. This chain connects TRBV5-1 to TRBJ2-1; 11 positions agree with TRBD2. V shed 3 bases, J shed 1 base, and the junction held 3 bases outside the gene matches. CDR3 length equals 16 residues. Germline values: CDR1 SGHRS, CDR2 YFSETQ. CDR3 nucleotides: TGCGCCAGCAGCTGGGGACTAGCGGTTTCCTACAATGAGCAGTTCTTC. Translated: CASSWGLAVSYNEQFF.

This clonotype has at least ten counts. This chain joins TRBV6-6 and TRBJ1-4; 9 nucleotides line up with TRBD1. Germline CDR1 MNHNY, CDR2 SVGAGI (reference sequence). J lost 8 bases, V lost 5 bases, and 12 bases had no gene match. The CDR3 sequence is 16 residues long. In nucleotides, the CDR3 is TGTGCCAGCAGTGTCTCTAGGACAGGGGTGAGCGAAAAACTGTTTTTT. It encodes CASSVSRTGVSEKLFF.

This clonotype has only a few counts. V gene TRBV5-5 combines with J gene TRBJ2-1; D not resolved. Germline loops: CDR1 SGHKS, CDR2 YYEKEE (reference sequence). This CDR3 has 12 amino acids. The ends were cut back, 3 bases at V and 8 bases at J, with 9 bases in the middle. CDR3 in amino acids: CASSSDTYEQFF. DNA for the CDR3: TGTGCCAGCAGCTCCGACACTTATGAGCAGTTCTTC.

With regard to this clonotype: A much larger clone differs by one base, so this may be a read error. The rearrangement uses TRBV7-2 and TRBJ2-1, with 13 positions matching TRBD2. The CDR3 totals 17 residues. V gave up 5 bases and J gave up 8 bases; unmatched junction bases: 12. The germline V gene has CDR1 SGHTA and CDR2 FQGNSA. CDR3 sequence (DNA): TGTGCCAGCAGCCGTCCCGGGACTAGCGGGGCCAACGATGAGCAGTTCTTC. This translates into CASSRPGTSGANDEQFF. The entire variable domain, with the rest obtained from reference TRBV7-2 and TRBJ2-1, is as follows: GAGVSQSPSNKVTEKGKDVELRCDPISGHTALYWYRQSLGQGLEFLIYFQGNSAPDKSGLPSDRFSAERTGGSVSTLTIQRTQQEDSAVYLCASSRPGTSGANDEQFFGPGTRLTVL.

The chain recombines TRBV20-1 with TRBJ1-2; no definite D call. The V gene lost 0 bases and the J gene lost 1 base, with 6 bases spanning the gap. Germline V gene lookup returns CDR1 DFQATT and CDR2 SNEGSKA (reference sequence). The CDR3 sequence is 13 residues long. The CDR3 loop reads CSARDGNNYGYTF. The CDR3 DNA reads as TGCAGTGCTAGAGACGGGAATAACTATGGCTACACCTTC.

This rearrangement joins TRBV4-2 to TRBJ2-7; a possible D gene is TRBD1 (6 bases). CDR1 is LGHNA and CDR2 is YNFKEQ in the germline V gene. V was pared by 4 bases and J by 2 bases, with 21 bases between. CDR3 length equals 17 residues. The CDR3 nucleotides are TGTGCCAGCAGCCCGATAGGCAGACAGGCCGAACCCTACGAGCAGTACTTC. Translating it yields CASSPIGRQAEPYEQYF.

This clonotype came up many times. The V call is TRBV19, the J call TRBJ2-2, with D unclear. The germline gives CDR1 LNHDA, CDR2 SQIVND (reference sequence). V was trimmed by 5 bases and J by 4 bases, leaving 5 bases between them. The CDR3 runs 12 residues. The CDR3 sequence: CASSWATGELFF. The CDR3 bases are TGTGCCAGTAGTTGGGCCACCGGGGAGCTGTTTTTT.

This clonotype appeared many times. The CDR3: CASGRTGDTQYF. The CDR3, as DNA: TGTGCCAGCGGACGGACGGGAGATACGCAGTATTTT. The chain links TRBV6-2 or TRBV6-3 to TRBJ2-3, with D uncertain. CDR3 length: 12 amino acids. Trimming pared 8 bases from V and 5 bases from J, leaving 11 bases between. Germline-derived CDR1 and CDR2 are MNHEY and SVGEGT.

Ten or more counts support this clonotype. The chain uses TRBV5-4 and TRBJ1-1; D remains unclear. Germline V CDR1 and CDR2: SGHNT, YYREEE (reference sequence). CDR3 size: 14 residues. V shed 0 bases and J shed 1 base, with 7 bases lying between them. CDR3 nucleotide sequence: TGTGCCAGCAGCTTGGAGCAGCAGAACACTGAAGCTTTCTTT. Translating gives CASSLEQQNTEAFF.

About this clonotype itself: A read error may explain this, as a much larger clone is one base away. This rearrangement joins TRBV4-1 to TRBJ2-7; a weak D match, TRBD2 (6 bases). Trimming pared 5 bases from V and 2 bases from J, leaving 13 bases between. The CDR3 covers 14 residues. The germline V gene has CDR1 MGHRA and CDR2 YSYEKL. CDR3 protein: CASSANGGPYEQYF. The CDR3 DNA sequence: TGCGCCAGCAGCGCTAACGGGGGACCCTACGAGCAGTACTTC.

In regard to this clonotype: This sequence may be a read error, since a much larger clone differs from it by one base. V is TRBV27 and J is TRBJ2-5; a weak D match, TRBD1 (5 bases). CDR1 MNHEY and CDR2 SMNVEV come from the germline V gene (reference sequence). This CDR3 is built from 14 residues. As DNA, the CDR3 is TGTGCCAGCAGTCTTCAGGGTCGCCAAGAGACCCGGTACTTC. It specifies CASSLQGRQETRYF.

This chain links TRBV28 with TRBJ2-6, with a possible D match to TRBD1 (6 bases). The CDR3 has 16 residues. Trimming left V 3 bases short and J 0 bases short, with 9 bases between. Per the germline V gene, CDR1 is MDHEN and CDR2 is SYDVKM. In DNA, the CDR3 is TGTGCCAGCAGTTTGTTGGACAGCTCTGGGGCCAACGTCCTGACTTTC. This codes for CASSLLDSSGANVLTF. The whole variable domain, filled in from reference TRBV28 and TRBJ2-6, reads DVKVTQSSRYLVKRTGEKVFLECVQDMDHENMFWYRQDPGLGLRLIYFSYDVKMKEKGDIPEGYSVSREKKERFSLILESASTNQTSMYLCASSLLDSSGANVLTFGAGSRLTVL.

This clonotype was observed a few times. This chain connects TRBV14 to TRBJ2-7; 8 bases map to TRBD1. This CDR3 has 14 residues. The germline CDR1 and CDR2 sequences are SGHDN and FVKESK. Trimming at V came to 5 bases and at J to 3 bases, leaving 6 bases not matched to a gene. CDR3 residues: CASSNFGTGYEQYF. CDR3 sequence (DNA): TGTGCCAGCAGCAATTTCGGGACAGGCTACGAGCAGTACTTC. The entire variable domain, with the rest obtained from reference TRBV14 and TRBJ2-7, is as follows: EAGVTQFPSHSVIEKGQTVTLRCDPISGHDNLYWYRRVMGKEIKFLLHFVKESKQDESGMPNNRFLAERTGGTYSTLKVQPAELEDSGVYFCASSNFGTGYEQYFGPGTRLTVT.